Listed here is a single T cell receptor (beta chain). It has no known antigen specificity. Base qualities are not provided; no much larger clone lies one nucleotide away. This record belongs to a study of siplizumab effects on memory and regulatory T cells (dated by TCRdb to 2018 to 2020). In the study overall: The study examined how the anti-CD2 antibody siplizumab affects alloreactive T-cell subsets in allogeneic mixed lymphocyte reactions built from human PBMCs. Points the paper makes about the study in general: In reactions with siplizumab, an average of about 69% of mappable alloreactive CD4+ clones were Treg-derived, compared with 25% to 30% in control reactions. Whether proliferating Tregs from siplizumab cultures actually had suppressive function was not functionally confirmed. Compared with memory T cells, unstimulated naive T cells appeared more diverse, and naive cells seemed to make a substantial contribution to the alloresponse. Because sequences below about 10^-5 frequency were poorly captured, only a minor fraction of alloreactive clones could be mapped to unstimulated subsets. The cumulative frequency of alloreactive sequences traceable to unstimulated CD4+ memory T cells was significantly reduced by siplizumab. A naive or memory phenotype could not be assigned to roughly 80-97% of proliferating CD4+ or CD8+ clones.

Counted from cysteine to phenylalanine, this CDR3 has 15 amino acids. This entry keeps only the CDR3 DNA: 45 bases, framed from base 1. Per the germline V gene, MNHEY is the CDR1 and SVGAGI is the CDR2. The germline ends are 14 bases apart after V is trimmed by 6 bases and J by 1 base. The library was prepared using the immunoSEQ multiplex PCR assay. Some 100,000 TCR templates per sample were assayed by the deep sequencing platform. Genomic DNA extracted from sorted T cells was the material used for TCRbeta CDR3 sequencing. Per the authors' processing: The R programming language was used for the clonal analysis of the TCRbeta CDR3 data. Unstimulated samples were compared with post-reaction CFSE-low samples to define alloreactive CD4+ and CD8+ clones. By matching sequences to the repertoires of sorted unstimulated Treg and non-Treg cells, each alloreactive CD4+ clone was assigned a regulatory or non-regulatory origin. The table was pulled from immuneACCESS by TCRdb, which kept in-frame rearrangements only. Such tables lose some clones; where checked, under half of the loss comes from unresolved V genes, and the rest has no known cause. V, J and clone size are those of that table, while D and trimming were read from the DNA. This sample is represented by about 120,000 clones; approximately 92% of them were singletons. Roughly 0.17% of the sample lies in the top ten.

TCRbeta CDR3 sequencing was performed on sorted unstimulated T cells and on proliferating T cells recovered from mixed lymphocyte reactions. Fresh whole blood from nine to ten HLA-typed healthy donors was used as the source from which PBMCs were isolated. Unstimulated CD4+ non-regulatory T cells were FACS-sorted to map the origin of alloreactive clones. The sequence was obtained from a human donor in good health. In this chain, TRBV6-5 is recombined with TRBJ2-3; 5 matching bases give a weak D call of TRBD1. Input material: non-Treg CD4+ T cells sorted from blood. In the paper's terms, the cell subset or site label means: FACS-sorted unstimulated CD4+ non-regulatory T cells. The CDR3 protein is CASSFRAFGTDTQYF. The sequenced DNA is TGTGCCAGCAGCTTCAGGGCTTTTGGCACAGATACGCAGTATTTT.